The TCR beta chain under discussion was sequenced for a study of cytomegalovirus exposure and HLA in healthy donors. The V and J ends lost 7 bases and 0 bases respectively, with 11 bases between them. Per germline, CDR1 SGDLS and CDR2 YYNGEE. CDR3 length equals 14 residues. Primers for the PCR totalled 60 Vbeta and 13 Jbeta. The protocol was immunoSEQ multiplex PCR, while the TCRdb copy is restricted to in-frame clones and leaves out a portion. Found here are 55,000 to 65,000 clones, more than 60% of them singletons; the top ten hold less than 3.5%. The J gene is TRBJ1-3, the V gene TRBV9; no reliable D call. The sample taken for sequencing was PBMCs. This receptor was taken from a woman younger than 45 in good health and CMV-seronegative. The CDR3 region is CASGSGASGNTIYF. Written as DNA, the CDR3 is TGTGCCAGCGGATCGGGAGCCTCTGGAAACACCATATATTTT.